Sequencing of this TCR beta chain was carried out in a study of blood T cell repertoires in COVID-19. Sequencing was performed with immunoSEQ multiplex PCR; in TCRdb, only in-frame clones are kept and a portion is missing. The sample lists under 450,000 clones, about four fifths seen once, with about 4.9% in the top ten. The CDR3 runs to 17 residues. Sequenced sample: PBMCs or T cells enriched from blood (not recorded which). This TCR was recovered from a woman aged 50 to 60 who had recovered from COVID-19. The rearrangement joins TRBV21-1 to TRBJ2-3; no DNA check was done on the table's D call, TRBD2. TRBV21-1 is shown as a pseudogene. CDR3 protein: CASSKKGGGGCTDTQYF. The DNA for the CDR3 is TGTGCCAGCAGCAAAAAAGGGGGAGGGGGTTGCACAGATACGCAGTATTTT.